Detailed here is one T cell receptor beta chain. The entry originates in a study of blood T cell repertoires in COVID-19. V dropped 5 bases and J dropped 8 bases, with 16 bases sitting between them. The CDR3 contains 14 residues. Germline V gives CDR1 SGHTA, CDR2 FQGTGA. Patients at the Seattle site were enrolled during active infection and followed longitudinally. Original handling: The assay estimated nucleated cells by amplifying reference gene primers. Profiling relied on immunoSEQ multiplex PCR, and the TCRdb table lists in-frame clones only, not all of them. V and J calls plus clone size are reproduced from that table; the DNA served to infer D and trimming. The sample carries about 56,000 clones, more than 70% recorded once.

The rearrangement links TRBV7-3 to TRBJ2-1; D not certain. The specimen sequenced was peripheral blood. The clonotype was recovered from a man aged 55 to 69 with COVID-19, enrolled during active disease. DNA for the CDR3: TGTGCCAGCAGCCCCGTACCGAATCGGTATGAGCAGTTCTTC. Translating gives CASSPVPNRYEQFF. The full variable domain, completed using reference TRBV7-3 and TRBJ2-1, is GAGVSQTPSNKVTEKGKYVELRCDPISGHTALYWYRQSLGQGPEFLIYFQGTGAADDSGLPNDRFFAVRPEGSVSTLKIQRTERGDSAVYLCASSPVPNRYEQFFGPGTRLTVL.